This TCR beta chain was sequenced during a study of blood T cell repertoires in COVID-19. CDR3 length equals 12 residues. V shed 5 bases and J 2 bases; nucleotides not matched to a gene: 0. Germline V CDR1 and CDR2: SGDLS, YYNGEE. In the authors' workflow: How many nucleated cells were present was estimated from reference gene primer amplification. This table comes from immunoSEQ multiplex PCR, and its TCRdb copy is limited to in-frame clones, with some not included. V, J and clone size were drawn from that table, and D and trimming were deduced from the DNA. The sample includes approximately 260,000 clones, about 89% of them seen just once.

The genes are TRBV9 and TRBJ1-2; TRBD1 agrees at 7 bases. The source is a woman aged 18-29 years who had recovered from COVID-19. The sequencing input was PBMCs or T cells enriched from blood (not recorded which). The CDR3 nucleotides are TGTGCCAGCAGACAGGGGAACTATGGCTACACCTTC. The encoded protein is CASRQGNYGYTF.